Shown below are 12 T cell receptor beta chains from a single sample sequenced in a study of molecular identifiers for immune sequencing clone quantification. One entry per CDR3 protein, called by TCRdb with MiXCR from the PCR reads. Of fewer than 350,000 distinct CDR3 sequences in the sample, 24% were seen once. Input material: naive CD8+ T cells from blood, with Jurkat cell RNA spiked in. Described subset: FACS-sorted CD8+CD4-CCR7+CD45RA+ naive T cells. Source of these receptors: a human donor in good health. Some libraries in this study had Jurkat cell RNA spiked in.

This chain connects TRBV11-3 to TRBJ2-3, with TRBD2 identical over 8 bases. The CDR3 totals 15 residues. Germline V lookup: CDR1 SGHNT, CDR2 YENEEA. V lost 4 bases to trimming and J lost 1 base; unmatched junction nucleotides: 4. The CDR3 region has the DNA TGTGCCAGCAGCTCGCGGCGGGGGGGCACAGATACGCAGTATTTT. Amino acids: CASSSRRGGTDTQYF.

This clonotype was recorded at least ten times. In DNA, the CDR3 is TGCAGCGTTGGAGACAATCTATTTACGATCCAAGAGACCCAGTACTTC. Protein product: CSVGDNLFTIQETQYF. The V call is TRBV29-1, the J call TRBJ2-5; D is undetermined. Trimming removed 4 bases at V and 1 base at J, with 19 bases between. Germline assignment: CDR1 SQVTM and CDR2 ANQGSEA. The CDR3 has 16 amino acids.

This clonotype occurred many times. The V and J genes are TRBV7-2 and TRBJ2-3; D call uncertain. Trimming pared 2 bases from V and 4 bases from J, leaving 4 bases between. Per the germline V gene, CDR1 is SGHTA and CDR2 is FQGNSA. The CDR3 consists of 12 residues. CDR3 region: CASSLFPDTQYF. The CDR3 coding sequence is TGTGCCAGCAGCTTATTCCCAGATACGCAGTATTTT. The full variable domain, rest sourced from reference TRBV7-2 and TRBJ2-3, is GAGVSQSPSNKVTEKGKDVELRCDPISGHTALYWYRQSLGQGLEFLIYFQGNSAPDKSGLPSDRFSAERTGGSVSTLTIQRTQQEDSAVYLCASSLFPDTQYFGPGTRLTVL.

In its sample, this clonotype was seen once. This may come from a read error, since a much larger clone is one base off. The chain couples TRBV15 to TRBJ1-5; no reliable D call. This CDR3 region has 14 residues. CDR1 LNHNV and CDR2 YYDKDF come from the germline V gene (reference sequence). The CDR3 nucleotides are TGTGCCACCAGCAGGGTGGGCGGAGATCAGCCCCAGCCTTTT. It specifies CATSRVGGDQPQPF.

V is TRBV11-3 and J is TRBJ2-1; D could derive from TRBD1 or TRBD2 (5 bases each). Germline CDR1 SGHNT, CDR2 YENEEA. With 4 bases removed from V and 0 bases from J, the gap between germline ends came to 16 bases. The CDR3 is made up of 17 amino acids. CDR3: CASSSRDGESSYNEQFF. CDR3 sequence (DNA): TGTGCCAGCAGCTCCCGGGACGGAGAGAGCTCCTACAATGAGCAGTTCTTC. The full variable domain, its missing parts supplied by reference TRBV11-3 and TRBJ2-1, is EAGVVQSPRYKIIEKKQPVAFWCNPISGHNTLYWYLQNLGQGPELLIRYENEEAVDDSQLPKDRFSAERLKGVDSTLKIQPAELGDSAVYLCASSSRDGESSYNEQFFGPGTRLTVL.

This clonotype has a count of ten or more. This chain uses TRBV9 with TRBJ1-1; no clear D gene. The CDR3 spans 14 residues. Trimming left V 0 bases short and J 6 bases short, with 12 bases between. Germline V gene sequence: CDR1 SGDLS, CDR2 YYNGEE. The CDR3 region is CASSVAGEGAEAFF. In DNA, the CDR3 is TGTGCCAGCAGCGTAGCTGGGGAGGGTGCTGAAGCTTTCTTT.

This clonotype was found many times. The gene calls are TRBV5-6 and TRBJ2-7; 7 bases line up with TRBD1. CDR3 length: 14 residues. V shed 5 bases and J 6 bases; nucleotides not matched to a gene: 11. Looked up from germline, CDR1 is SGHDT and CDR2 is YYEEEE. The CDR3 reads CASRFAETGIEQYF. CDR3 bases: TGTGCCAGCAGATTCGCCGAGACAGGGATCGAGCAGTACTTC.

V usage is TRBV11-2 and J usage is TRBJ1-5, with a possible D match to TRBD1 (6 bases). Germline V gene data show CDR1 as SGHAT and CDR2 as FQNNGV. The CDR3 runs to 16 residues. Trimming cost V 2 bases and J 8 bases, with 19 bases left between them. The CDR3 reads CASSLSGSGGLEPQHF. The CDR3 DNA reads TGTGCCAGCAGCTTAAGTGGTTCCGGGGGGCTAGAGCCCCAGCATTTT.

The V gene is TRBV28, the J gene TRBJ1-1; D possibly corresponds to TRBD1 (6 bases). Germline V CDR1 and CDR2: MDHEN, SYDVKM. V lost 5 bases and J 7 bases, leaving 14 bases between the germline ends. CDR3 length equals 13 residues. The CDR3 region is CASSRGPGLEAFF. DNA of the CDR3: TGTGCCAGCAGTCGGGGGCCGGGCCTTGAAGCTTTCTTT.

This clonotype turned up a few times. The rearrangement uses TRBV6-1 and TRBJ2-3, with 7 bases fitting TRBD1. CDR3 length: 16 amino acids. Trimming took 2 bases from V and 0 from J; bases not matched to a gene: 5. CDR1 is MNHNS, CDR2 SASEGT, per germline. This chain's CDR3 is CASSEWGQSSTDTQYF. The CDR3 DNA sequence: TGTGCCAGCAGTGAATGGGGACAGAGCAGCACAGATACGCAGTATTTT.

V is TRBV20-1 and J is TRBJ2-7, with 11 positions matching TRBD2. In germline, CDR1 is DFQATT, CDR2 SNEGSKA (reference sequence). The CDR3 covers 15 residues. V lost 1 base and J lost 0; bases outside the gene matches: 2. Here the CDR3 DNA reads TGCAGTGCTAGAGTACTAGCGGGGGCCTCCTACGAGCAGTACTTC. Translating gives CSARVLAGASYEQYF.

In this sample, this clonotype turned up a few times. V and J are TRBV5-1 and TRBJ2-3, with D unresolved. The CDR3 loop spans 14 amino acids. Germline values: CDR1 SGHRS, CDR2 YFSETQ. The ends were cut back, 8 bases at V and 4 bases at J, with 17 bases in the middle. The CDR3 DNA sequence: TGCGCCAGTACGCCCGCCCTAGGCCCAGATACGCAGTATTTT. This translates into CASTPALGPDTQYF. Supplemented by reference TRBV5-1 and TRBJ2-3, the full variable domain reads KAGVTQTPRYLIKTRGQQVTLSCSPISGHRSVSWYQQTPGQGLQFLFEYFSETQRNKGNFPGRFSGRQFSNSRSEMNVSTLELGDSALYLCASTPALGPDTQYFGPGTRLTVL.